The 11 T cell receptor beta chains listed next were all sequenced from one sample in a study of shared clonotypes between healthy human individuals. Profiled with immunoSEQ multiplex PCR; TCRdb holds only in-frame clones, not every one. This sample has 950,000 to 1,100,000 clones; 75% to 85% occur once, and the top ten carry more than 0.55%. What was sequenced was memory CD4+ T cells from PBMCs. Subset meaning: CD45RA-negative fraction. Receptor source: a man aged 18 to 30 in good health. Some clones in this sample may be carry-over from other donors' samples.

This chain connects TRBV18 to TRBJ2-1; 7 bases align to TRBD2. CDR1 and CDR2 (germline): KGHSH, LQKENI. After removal of 6 bases from V and 6 bases from J, the junction contained 11 bases not matched to a gene. The CDR3 extends over 15 amino acids. The DNA of the CDR3 is TGTGCCAGCTCCCCCTGGGAGGGAGGCCTCAATGAGCAGTTCTTC. This gives the protein CASSPWEGGLNEQFF.

The chain recombines TRBV5-8 with TRBJ1-5; weak D call: TRBD1 (6 bases). This CDR3 spans 16 amino acids. V shed 3 bases and J shed 3 bases, with 16 bases lying between them. Germline V gene sequence: CDR1 SGHTS, CDR2 YDEGEE. The CDR3 spells CASSSPRGQLNQPQHF. The CDR3 DNA reads TGTGCCAGCAGCTCGCCCCGAGGACAGCTCAATCAGCCCCAGCATTTT.

The chain employs TRBV4-1 and TRBJ2-3; D is ambiguous. This CDR3 contains 16 residues. Looked up from germline, CDR1 is MGHRA and CDR2 is YSYEKL. With 1 base removed from V and 5 bases from J, the gap between germline ends came to 16 bases. The CDR3 region is CASSQVNLVAVDTQYF. The CDR3 DNA follows: TGCGCCAGCAGCCAAGTGAATCTAGTTGCGGTAGATACGCAGTATTTT.

For this clone: Other DNA sequences in this sample translate to the same CDR3. The chain recombines TRBV30 with TRBJ2-1; 7 bases match TRBD2. The CDR3 totals 14 residues. Per germline, CDR1 GTSNPN and CDR2 SVGIG (reference sequence). With V trimmed by 3 bases and J by 5 bases, 7 bases remained unmatched. The CDR3, as DNA: TGTGCCTGGAGGGGTCTAGCGGAAAACAATGAGCAGTTCTTC. Translated, it gives CAWRGLAENNEQFF.

CDR3 sequence: CASGVGGNTIYF. The CDR3 nucleotides read TGTGCTTCAGGGGTGGGCGGAAACACCATATATTTT. V usage is TRBV9 and J usage is TRBJ1-3, with a tentative D call TRBD1 (6 bases). Germline V gene sequence: CDR1 SGDLS, CDR2 YYNGEE. This CDR3 has 12 amino acids.

This clone was detected only once. The chain combines TRBV7-2 with TRBJ2-7, with TRBD2 identical over 11 bases. CDR3 length: 18 residues. Trimming took 4 bases from V and 2 from J; bases not matched to a gene: 13. From germline, CDR1 is SGHTA and CDR2 FQGNSA. The CDR3 protein is CASSSQPGTSGSPYEQYF. The DNA of the CDR3 is TGTGCCAGCAGCTCACAACCAGGCACTAGCGGGAGTCCCTACGAGCAGTACTTC.

The chain combines TRBV29-1 with TRBJ2-5, with a tentative D call TRBD1 (6 bases). Germline V lookup: CDR1 SQVTM, CDR2 ANQGSEA. The CDR3 consists of 11 residues. V lost 4 bases and J lost 4, with 7 bases in between. The CDR3 coding sequence is TGCAGCGTTGCAGGGGCAGAGACCCAGTACTTC. Amino acid sequence: CSVAGAETQYF.

Only one count was recorded for this clone. The rearrangement links TRBV4-3 to TRBJ2-5, with D possibly TRBD2 on 6 matching bases. CDR3 size: 15 residues. V was trimmed by 0 bases and J by 5 bases, leaving 13 bases between them. Germline V gene sequence: CDR1 LGHNA, CDR2 YSLEER. The CDR3 is CASSQDGGSGETQYF. In nucleotides, the CDR3 is TGCGCCAGCAGCCAAGATGGAGGGTCTGGGGAGACCCAGTACTTC.

This clone was recorded only once. The V and J genes are TRBV11-3 and TRBJ2-2; no clear D gene. CDR1 SGHNT and CDR2 YENEEA come from the germline V gene. V lost 4 bases to trimming and J lost 5 bases, with 11 bases between them. CDR3 size: 14 residues. CDR3 region: CASSSVGITGELFF. Written as DNA, the CDR3 is TGTGCCAGCAGCTCCGTCGGTATTACCGGGGAGCTGTTTTTT.

The J gene is TRBJ2-2, the V gene TRBV7-8; D may correspond to TRBD1 or TRBD2 (5 bases each). V lost 1 base and J 8 bases, leaving 17 bases between the germline ends. The V gene's germline CDR1 is SGHVS and CDR2 FQNEAQ. The CDR3 is made up of 16 amino acids. CDR3 sequence reads: CASSLGDRGMLGELFF. For the CDR3, the DNA is TGTGCCAGCAGCTTAGGGGACCGGGGAATGCTGGGGGAGCTGTTTTTT.

The chain couples TRBV5-1 to TRBJ2-3, with D possibly matching TRBD1 (5 bases). CDR1 is SGHRS, CDR2 YFSETQ, per germline. V was shortened by 0 bases and J by 0 bases, with 8 bases between the two germline ends. The CDR3 totals 15 residues. The chain's CDR3 is CASSLVQGSTDTQYF. CDR3 coding DNA: TGCGCCAGCAGCTTGGTCCAGGGAAGCACAGATACGCAGTATTTT.